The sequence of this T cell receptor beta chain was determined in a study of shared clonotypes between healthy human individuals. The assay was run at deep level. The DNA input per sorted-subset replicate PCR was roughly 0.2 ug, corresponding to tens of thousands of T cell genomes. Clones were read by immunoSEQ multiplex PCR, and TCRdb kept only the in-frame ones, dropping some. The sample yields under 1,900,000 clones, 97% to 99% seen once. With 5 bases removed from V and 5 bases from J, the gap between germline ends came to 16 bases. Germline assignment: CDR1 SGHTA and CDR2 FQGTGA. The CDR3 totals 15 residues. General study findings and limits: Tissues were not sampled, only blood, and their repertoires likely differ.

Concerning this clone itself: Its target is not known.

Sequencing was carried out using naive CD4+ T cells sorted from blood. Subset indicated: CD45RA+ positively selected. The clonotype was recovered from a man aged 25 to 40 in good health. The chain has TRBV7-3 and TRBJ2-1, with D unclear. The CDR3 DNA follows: TGTGCCAGCAGCCTTCAAAGTGGCCGGGACAATGAGCAGTTCTTC. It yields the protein CASSLQSGRDNEQFF. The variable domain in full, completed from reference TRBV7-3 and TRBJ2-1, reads GAGVSQTPSNKVTEKGKYVELRCDPISGHTALYWYRQSLGQGPEFLIYFQGTGAADDSGLPNDRFFAVRPEGSVSTLKIQRTERGDSAVYLCASSLQSGRDNEQFFGPGTRLTVL.